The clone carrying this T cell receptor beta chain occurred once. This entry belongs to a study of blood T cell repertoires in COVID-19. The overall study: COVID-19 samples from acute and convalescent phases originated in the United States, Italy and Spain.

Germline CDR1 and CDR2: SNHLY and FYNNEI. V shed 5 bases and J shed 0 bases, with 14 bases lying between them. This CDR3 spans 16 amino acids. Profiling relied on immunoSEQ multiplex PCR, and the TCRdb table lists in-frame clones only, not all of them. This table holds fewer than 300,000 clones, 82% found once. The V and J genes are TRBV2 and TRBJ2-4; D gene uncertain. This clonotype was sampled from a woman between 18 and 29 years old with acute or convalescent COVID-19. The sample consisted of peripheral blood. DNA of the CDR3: TGTGCCAGCAGTAATGACATATCCTTAGCCAAAAACATTCAGTACTTC. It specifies CASSNDISLAKNIQYF.